Listed here are 26 T cell receptor beta chains from one sample, sequenced in a study of T cells in Graves' hyperthyroidism and ophthalmopathy. What was amplified from RNA transcripts were TCR beta CDR3 regions. TCR CDR3 regions were first amplified by RT-PCR with HTBI primers. From the multiplex PCR reads, TCRdb called clonotypes with MiXCR, one entry per CDR3 protein. The profile shows almost 350,000 distinct CDR3 sequences, about a sixth of them singletons. Sequencing was performed on blood. These receptors were taken from a woman aged 40 to 55 with Graves' ophthalmopathy.

The CDR3 nucleotides are TGTGCCAGCAGCTTAGCGCGGGGACCCAACACCGGGGAGCTGTTTTTT. As protein: CASSLARGPNTGELFF. The chain couples TRBV7-6 to TRBJ2-2, with D perhaps TRBD2 (6 bases). The CDR3 spans 16 residues. The V end was cut by 0 bases, the J end by 2 bases, with 10 bases between. Germline V gene data show CDR1 as SGHVS and CDR2 as FNYEAQ.

This clonotype was recorded at least ten times. The chain has TRBV27 and TRBJ2-1; D remains ambiguous. The CDR3 has 13 residues. Trimming cost V 5 bases and J 4 bases, with 9 bases left between them. CDR1 MNHEY and CDR2 SMNVEV come from the germline V gene (reference sequence). The CDR3 coding sequence is TGTGCCAGCAGTCCTTGGCCGTACAATGAGCAGTTCTTC. Protein: CASSPWPYNEQFF.

This clonotype was counted many times. The genes are TRBV20-1 and TRBJ1-2, with D uncertain. The V end lost 0 bases, the J end lost 4 bases, and 12 bases lay between the germline ends. CDR3 size: 14 residues. Germline lookup yields CDR1 DFQATT and CDR2 SNEGSKA (reference sequence). CDR3 sequence (DNA): TGCAGTGCTAGAGATCGTAACATACTCTATGGCTACACCTTC. Its protein product is CSARDRNILYGYTF.

This clonotype was found many times. The CDR3 is CSVEGTGELFF. The CDR3, as DNA: TGCAGCGTTGAGGGCACCGGGGAGCTGTTTTTT. The rearrangement uses TRBV29-1 and TRBJ2-2, with D unclear. Trimming removed 3 bases at V and 4 bases at J, with 3 bases between. The CDR3 covers 11 residues. The germline CDR1 and CDR2 sequences are SQVTM and ANQGSEA.

This clonotype was recorded at least ten times. The chain carries TRBV5-6 and TRBJ2-2, with D perhaps TRBD1 or TRBD2 (5 bases each). V was shortened by 2 bases and J by 2 bases, with 13 bases between the two germline ends. The CDR3 totals 16 residues. CDR1 is SGHDT and CDR2 is YYEEEE in the germline V gene. The CDR3 DNA reads TGTGCCAGCAGCTTAGGGACCGCCGTCAACACCGGGGAGCTGTTTTTT. This gives the protein CASSLGTAVNTGELFF.

This clonotype has a count of ten or more. The chain couples TRBV20-1 to TRBJ1-5; tentatively, D is TRBD1 (6 bases). Germline CDR1 DFQATT, CDR2 SNEGSKA (reference sequence). V dropped 3 bases and J dropped 5 bases, with 8 bases sitting between them. This CDR3 is 12 amino acids long. The CDR3 loop reads CSASKGDQPQHF. The CDR3 region has the DNA TGCAGTGCTAGTAAGGGGGATCAGCCCCAGCATTTT.

V is TRBV7-2 and J is TRBJ1-2; D is undetermined. Germline lookup yields CDR1 SGHTA and CDR2 FQGNSA. This CDR3 is built from 14 residues. The germline V and J ends were trimmed by 5 bases and 3 bases, with 13 bases remaining between them. The CDR3 spells CASSILTGDYGYTF. In DNA, the CDR3 is TGTGCCAGCAGCATACTCACTGGGGACTATGGCTACACCTTC. Full variable domain (missing parts from reference TRBV7-2 and TRBJ1-2): GAGVSQSPSNKVTEKGKDVELRCDPISGHTALYWYRQSLGQGLEFLIYFQGNSAPDKSGLPSDRFSAERTGGSVSTLTIQRTQQEDSAVYLCASSILTGDYGYTFGSGTRLTVV.

This clonotype was observed at least ten times. The chain couples TRBV11-2 to TRBJ2-7; possible D gene TRBD2, 5 bases. The CDR3 totals 15 residues. The V and J ends lost 7 bases and 3 bases respectively, with 19 bases between them. Per germline, CDR1 SGHAT and CDR2 FQNNGV. The chain's CDR3 is CASTLSWASNYEQYF. CDR3 DNA sequence: TGTGCCAGCACCCTAAGTTGGGCTAGCAACTACGAGCAGTACTTC. The variable domain in full, completed from reference TRBV11-2 and TRBJ2-7, reads EAGVAQSPRYKIIEKRQSVAFWCNPISGHATLYWYQQILGQGPKLLIQFQNNGVVDDSQLPKDRFSAERLKGVDSTLKIQPAKLEDSAVYLCASTLSWASNYEQYFGPGTRLTVT.

This clonotype was counted at least ten times. The V gene is TRBV9, the J gene TRBJ2-5; D is possibly TRBD2 (5 bases). V lost 0 bases and J 5 bases, leaving 14 bases between the germline ends. The CDR3 runs to 15 residues. Germline V gene sequence: CDR1 SGDLS, CDR2 YYNGEE. CDR3 amino acids: CASSVGWGAHETQYF. CDR3 DNA sequence: TGTGCCAGCAGCGTAGGATGGGGAGCCCACGAGACCCAGTACTTC.

This clonotype was found many times. V and J are TRBV11-1 and TRBJ2-2; unclear D gene. There are 16 residues in the CDR3. Germline V gene lookup returns CDR1 SGHAT and CDR2 FQDESV (reference sequence). The germline V and J ends were trimmed by 5 bases and 3 bases, with 16 bases remaining between them. CDR3 residues: CASSQTSRSYTGELFF. The CDR3, as DNA: TGTGCCAGCAGCCAGACCAGCAGATCATACACCGGGGAGCTGTTTTTT.

This clonotype appeared many times. The chain is built from TRBV5-1 and TRBJ2-7; D possibly matches TRBD1 or TRBD2 (5 bases each). The germline V and J ends were trimmed by 4 bases and 7 bases, with 15 bases remaining between them. CDR1 SGHRS and CDR2 YFSETQ come from the germline V gene. The CDR3 has 13 amino acids. In DNA, the CDR3 is TGCGCCAGCAGCATCGGGACCCGGGGAGAGCAGTACTTC. It yields the protein CASSIGTRGEQYF.

This clonotype has at least ten counts. This chain links TRBV28 with TRBJ1-1; 9 bases are a match to TRBD1. CDR1 and CDR2 from the germline V gene are MDHEN and SYDVKM. J was trimmed by 12 bases and V by 4 bases; bases with no gene match: 3. This CDR3 has 11 amino acids. As DNA, the CDR3 is TGTGCCAGCAGTTCCGGGACAGGGTCTTTCTTT. It translates to CASSSGTGSFF.

This clonotype has a count of ten or more. The chain carries TRBV27 and TRBJ2-7; 11 bases fit TRBD2. Germline CDR1 reads MNHEY; CDR2 reads SMNVEV (reference sequence). This CDR3 is built from 14 residues. Germline trimming cut 6 bases from V and 7 bases from J; bases unmatched to any gene: 8. This CDR3 is CASSLLAGAGEQYF. DNA for the CDR3: TGTGCCAGCAGCCTACTAGCGGGAGCTGGTGAGCAGTACTTC.

There are many counts of this clonotype. The chain carries TRBV29-1 and TRBJ2-5; 9 bases match TRBD1. The CDR3 has 13 residues. Germline V gene sequence: CDR1 SQVTM, CDR2 ANQGSEA. Germline trimming cut 4 bases from V and 5 bases from J; bases unmatched to any gene: 5. Here the CDR3 reads CSVGQGVKETQYF. The CDR3, as DNA: TGCAGCGTTGGACAGGGGGTTAAGGAGACCCAGTACTTC.

This clonotype was seen many times. The chain joins TRBV28 to TRBJ2-7, with D perhaps matching TRBD2 (7 bases). Trimming stripped 3 bases from V and 5 bases from J, with 11 bases between. This CDR3 has 13 residues. In germline, CDR1 is MDHEN, CDR2 SYDVKM. In DNA form, the CDR3 reads TGTGCCAGCAGTTTCAGGGGAGGGGACGAGCAGTACTTC. It is translated as CASSFRGGDEQYF.

This clonotype came up many times. This chain links TRBV28 with TRBJ1-1; the D gene is possibly TRBD1 (6 bases). V shed 6 bases and J shed 0 bases, with 14 bases lying between them. Germline V lookup: CDR1 MDHEN, CDR2 SYDVKM. This CDR3 contains 15 residues. The CDR3 sequence: CASSPPTGLNTEAFF. For the CDR3, the DNA is TGTGCCAGCAGCCCCCCCACAGGGTTGAACACTGAAGCTTTCTTT.

This clonotype was found many times. V is TRBV4-1 and J is TRBJ2-7; perhaps TRBD2 as D (6 bases). CDR3 length equals 14 residues. Germline CDR1 is MGHRA and CDR2 is YSYEKL. V lost 6 bases, J lost 6 bases, and 18 bases lay in between. The CDR3 nucleotides are TGCGCCAGCAGTTTGGGGGGTCTCTATCCCGAGCAGTACTTC. Protein sequence: CASSLGGLYPEQYF.

In this sample, this clonotype turned up a few times. A junction boundary mismatches the germline segment, possibly from a read error. J is TRBJ2-7 and V is TRBV7-2; 7 bases align to TRBD2. CDR3 size: 12 residues. Germline loops: CDR1 SGHTA, CDR2 FQGNSA. CDR3 sequence: CANIIAGSEQCF. The CDR3 nucleotides read TGTGCCAACATCATAGCGGGTAGCGAGCAGTGCTTC. Full variable domain (outside the CDR3, taken from reference TRBV7-2 and TRBJ2-7): GAGVSQSPSNKVTEKGKDVELRCDPISGHTALYWYRQSLGQGLEFLIYFQGNSAPDKSGLPSDRFSAERTGGSVSTLTIQRTQQEDSAVYLCANIIAGSEQCFGPGTRLTVT.

This clonotype was picked up a small number of times. The V and J genes are TRBV28 and TRBJ2-7, with TRBD1 as a possible D gene (6 bases). The V gene's germline CDR1 is MDHEN and CDR2 SYDVKM. The CDR3 has 15 amino acids. Deletions cut 6 bases from V and 0 bases from J, with 15 bases between. Here the CDR3 reads CASRLQGGSSYEQYF. CDR3 DNA: TGTGCCAGCAGGTTACAGGGTGGAAGCTCCTACGAGCAGTACTTC.

This clonotype came up many times. The chain employs TRBV28 and TRBJ2-7; TRBD1 matches at 9 bases. Germline CDR1 MDHEN, CDR2 SYDVKM. After removal of 6 bases from V and 1 base from J, the junction contained 7 bases not matched to a gene. The CDR3 runs 15 residues. CDR3 sequence reads: CASRRAGQGSYEQYF. The CDR3 nucleotides read TGTGCCAGCAGGAGGGCGGGACAGGGTTCCTACGAGCAGTACTTC.

A single count supports this clonotype. The J gene is TRBJ2-7, the V gene TRBV28; TRBD2 agrees at 8 bases. This CDR3 is 12 amino acids long. With V trimmed by 5 bases and J by 7 bases, 4 bases remained unmatched. Germline lookup yields CDR1 MDHEN and CDR2 SYDVKM. The CDR3 here is CASSRRLAEQYF. The CDR3 nucleotides are TGTGCCAGCAGTCGAAGACTAGCGGAGCAGTACTTC.

This clonotype was counted at least ten times. This rearrangement joins TRBV24-1 to TRBJ2-2; perhaps TRBD2 as D (5 bases). Germline loops: CDR1 KGHDR, CDR2 SFDVKD. The length of the CDR3 is 15 residues. V was clipped by 6 bases and J by 4 bases, with 14 bases between them. The CDR3 nucleotides read TGTGCCACCAGTAGGACCCCCCGGGGCACCGGGGAGCTGTTTTTT. The encoded protein is CATSRTPRGTGELFF.

Many counts were recorded for this clonotype. The rearrangement links TRBV5-6 to TRBJ2-4; 7 bases are a match to TRBD1. In germline, CDR1 is SGHDT, CDR2 YYEEEE. This CDR3 spans 15 amino acids. With V trimmed by 4 bases and J by 2 bases, 6 bases remained unmatched. This chain's CDR3 is CASSPTGISKNIQYF. The CDR3 nucleotides are TGTGCCAGCAGCCCGACAGGGATTTCCAAAAACATTCAGTACTTC.

This clonotype came up many times. The chain combines TRBV6-1 with TRBJ1-3, with a weak D call TRBD1 (6 bases). The CDR3 contains 15 residues. The V gene lost 7 bases and the J gene lost 4 bases, with 17 bases spanning the gap. CDR1 MNHNS and CDR2 SASEGT come from the germline V gene. The CDR3 region has the DNA TGTGCCAGCAACATATACAGGGTCTCCGGAAACACCATATATTTT. Its protein product is CASNIYRVSGNTIYF.

At least ten counts were recorded for this clonotype. The chain has TRBV18 and TRBJ1-2; D is unresolved. The CDR3 contains 14 residues. CDR1 KGHSH and CDR2 LQKENI come from the germline V gene. Trimming shortened V by 5 bases and J by 4 bases, and 14 bases separated the two germline ends. The CDR3 here is CASSSSAGSYGYTF. CDR3 bases: TGTGCCAGCTCATCGTCGGCGGGGAGCTATGGCTACACCTTC.

This clonotype was recorded at least ten times. This chain joins TRBV7-2 and TRBJ1-1, with D possibly matching TRBD1 (6 bases). Germline CDR1 SGHTA, CDR2 FQGNSA. Trimming took off 4 bases at V and 6 bases at J, with 15 bases between the two ends. The CDR3 totals 14 residues. CDR3 in DNA: TGTGCCAGCAGCTCTCATAGGGGGGGATCTGAAGCTTTCTTT. Residues: CASSSHRGGSEAFF.